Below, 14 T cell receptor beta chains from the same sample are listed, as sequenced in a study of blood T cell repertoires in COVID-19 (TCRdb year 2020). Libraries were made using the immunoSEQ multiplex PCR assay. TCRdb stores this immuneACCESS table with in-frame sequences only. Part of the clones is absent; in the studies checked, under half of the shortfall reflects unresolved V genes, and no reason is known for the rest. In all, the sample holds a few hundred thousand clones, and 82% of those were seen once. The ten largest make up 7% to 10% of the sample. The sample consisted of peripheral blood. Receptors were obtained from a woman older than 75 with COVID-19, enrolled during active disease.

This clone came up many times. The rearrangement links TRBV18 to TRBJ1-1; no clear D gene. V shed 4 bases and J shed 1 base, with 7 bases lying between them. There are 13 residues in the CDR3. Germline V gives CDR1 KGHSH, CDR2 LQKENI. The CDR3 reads CASSQQENTEAFF. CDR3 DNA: TGTGCCAGCTCACAGCAGGAGAACACTGAAGCTTTCTTT. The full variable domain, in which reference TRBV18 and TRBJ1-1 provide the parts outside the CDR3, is NAGVMQNPRHLVRRRGQEARLRCSPMKGHSHVYWYRQLPEEGLKFMVYLQKENIIDESGMPKERFSAEFPKEGPSILRIQQVVRGDSAAYFCASSQQENTEAFFGQGTRLTVV.

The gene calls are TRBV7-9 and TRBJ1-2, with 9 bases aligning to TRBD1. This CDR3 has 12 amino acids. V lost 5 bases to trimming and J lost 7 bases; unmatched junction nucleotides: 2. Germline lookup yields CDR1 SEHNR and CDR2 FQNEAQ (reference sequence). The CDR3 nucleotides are TGTGCCAGCAGCCGACAGGGGGTTGGCTACACCTTC. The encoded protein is CASSRQGVGYTF.

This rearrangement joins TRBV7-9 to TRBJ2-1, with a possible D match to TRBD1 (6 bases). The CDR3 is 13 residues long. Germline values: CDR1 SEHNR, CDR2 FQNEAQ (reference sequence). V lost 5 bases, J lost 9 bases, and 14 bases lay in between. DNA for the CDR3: TGTGCCAGCAGCGGGAACAGGGTATCTGAGCAGTTCTTC. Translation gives CASSGNRVSEQFF. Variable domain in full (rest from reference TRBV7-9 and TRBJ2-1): DTGVSQNPRHKITKRGQNVTFRCDPISEHNRLYWYRQTLGQGPEFLTYFQNEAQLEKSRLLSDRFSAERPKGSFSTLEIQRTEQGDSAMYLCASSGNRVSEQFFGPGTRLTVL.

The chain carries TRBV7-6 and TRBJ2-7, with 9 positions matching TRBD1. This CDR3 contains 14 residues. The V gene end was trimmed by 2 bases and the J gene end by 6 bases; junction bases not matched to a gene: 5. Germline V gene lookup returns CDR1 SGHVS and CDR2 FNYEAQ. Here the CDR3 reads CASSLRQGVGEQYF. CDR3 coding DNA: TGTGCCAGCAGCTTAAGACAGGGGGTGGGCGAGCAGTACTTC.

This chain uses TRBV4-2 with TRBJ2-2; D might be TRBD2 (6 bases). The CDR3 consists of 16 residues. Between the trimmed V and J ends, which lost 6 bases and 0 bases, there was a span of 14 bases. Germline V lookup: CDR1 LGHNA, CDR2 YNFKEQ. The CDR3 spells CASRDSGGANTGELFF. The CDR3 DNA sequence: TGTGCCAGCAGAGATTCTGGCGGGGCGAACACCGGGGAGCTGTTTTTT.

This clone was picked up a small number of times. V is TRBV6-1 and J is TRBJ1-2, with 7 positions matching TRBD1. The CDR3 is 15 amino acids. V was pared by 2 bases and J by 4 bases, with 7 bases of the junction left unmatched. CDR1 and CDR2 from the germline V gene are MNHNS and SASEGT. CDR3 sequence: CASSEKPGTVYGYTF. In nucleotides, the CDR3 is TGTGCCAGCAGTGAAAAGCCCGGGACAGTCTATGGCTACACCTTC.

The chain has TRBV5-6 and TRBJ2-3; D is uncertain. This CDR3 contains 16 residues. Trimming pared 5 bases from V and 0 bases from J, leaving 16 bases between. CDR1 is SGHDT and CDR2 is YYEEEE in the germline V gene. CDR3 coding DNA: TGTGCCAGCAGGTCAAATCTACGGTCAAGCACAGATACGCAGTATTTT. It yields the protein CASRSNLRSSTDTQYF.

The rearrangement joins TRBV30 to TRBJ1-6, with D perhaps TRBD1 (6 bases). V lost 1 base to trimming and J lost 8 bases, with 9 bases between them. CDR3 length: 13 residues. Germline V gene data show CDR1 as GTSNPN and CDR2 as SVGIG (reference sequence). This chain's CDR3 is CAWSGQVYSPLHF. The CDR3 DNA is TGTGCCTGGAGTGGACAGGTTTATTCACCCCTCCACTTT.

In DNA form, the CDR3 reads TGTGCCGGCTCCGTTGTTAGCAATCAGCCCCAGCATTTT. This codes for CAGSVVSNQPQHF. The chain combines TRBV6-5 with TRBJ1-5; D uncertain. The V end was cut by 11 bases, the J end by 0 bases, with 11 bases between. Germline CDR1 MNHEY, CDR2 SVGAGI. The CDR3 consists of 13 residues.

The CDR3 coding sequence is TGTGCCAGCAGCCGGACAGCCAATCAGCCCCAGCATTTT. This encodes CASSRTANQPQHF. The rearrangement uses TRBV3-1 (or the pseudogene TRBV3-2) and TRBJ1-5, with a weak D call TRBD1 (6 bases). V was trimmed by 4 bases and J by 3 bases, leaving 7 bases between them. The CDR3 sequence is 13 residues long. Germline loops: CDR1 LGHDT, CDR2 YNNKEL (reference sequence).

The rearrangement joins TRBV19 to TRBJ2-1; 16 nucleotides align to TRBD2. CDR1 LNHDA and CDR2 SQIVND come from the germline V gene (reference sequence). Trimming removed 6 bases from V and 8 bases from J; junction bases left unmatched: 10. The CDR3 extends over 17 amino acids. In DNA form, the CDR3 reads TGTGCCAGTAGCAGCGGGACTAGCGGGAGGGGGGGATATGAGCAGTTCTTC. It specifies CASSSGTSGRGGYEQFF.

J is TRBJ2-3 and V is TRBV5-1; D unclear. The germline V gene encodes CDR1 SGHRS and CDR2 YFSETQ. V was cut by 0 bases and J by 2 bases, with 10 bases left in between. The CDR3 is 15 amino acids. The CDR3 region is CASSLEYPSTDTQYF. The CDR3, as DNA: TGCGCCAGCAGCTTGGAATATCCCTCCACAGATACGCAGTATTTT.

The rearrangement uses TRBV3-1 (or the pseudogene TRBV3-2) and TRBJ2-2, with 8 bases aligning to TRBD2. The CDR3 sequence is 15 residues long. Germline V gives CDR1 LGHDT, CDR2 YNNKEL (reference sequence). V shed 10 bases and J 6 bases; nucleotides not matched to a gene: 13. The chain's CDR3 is CATGSGLGVPGELFF. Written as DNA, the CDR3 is TGTGCCACGGGATCGGGACTAGGGGTCCCCGGGGAGCTGTTTTTT.

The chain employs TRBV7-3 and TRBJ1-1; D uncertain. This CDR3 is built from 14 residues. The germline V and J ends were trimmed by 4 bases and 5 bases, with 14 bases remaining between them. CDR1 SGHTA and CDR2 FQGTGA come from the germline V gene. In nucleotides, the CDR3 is TGTGCCAGCAGCTCCTCTCATGGGCAGACTGAAGCTTTCTTT. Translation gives CASSSSHGQTEAFF. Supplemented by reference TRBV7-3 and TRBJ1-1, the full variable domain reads GAGVSQTPSNKVTEKGKYVELRCDPISGHTALYWYRQSLGQGPEFLIYFQGTGAADDSGLPNDRFFAVRPEGSVSTLKIQRTERGDSAVYLCASSSSHGQTEAFFGQGTRLTVV.